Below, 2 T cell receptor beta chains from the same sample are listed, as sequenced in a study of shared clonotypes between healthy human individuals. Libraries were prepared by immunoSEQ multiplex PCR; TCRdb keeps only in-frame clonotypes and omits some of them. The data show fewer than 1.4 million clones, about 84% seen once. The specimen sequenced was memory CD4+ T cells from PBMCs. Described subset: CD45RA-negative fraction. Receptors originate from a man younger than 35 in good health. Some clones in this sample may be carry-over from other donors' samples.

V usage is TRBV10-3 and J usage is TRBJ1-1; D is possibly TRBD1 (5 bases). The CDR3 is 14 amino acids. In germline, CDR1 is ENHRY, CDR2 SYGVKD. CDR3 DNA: TGTGGGAGCCAAGGGGATCCATCGAACACTGAAGCTTTCTTT. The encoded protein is CGSQGDPSNTEAFF.

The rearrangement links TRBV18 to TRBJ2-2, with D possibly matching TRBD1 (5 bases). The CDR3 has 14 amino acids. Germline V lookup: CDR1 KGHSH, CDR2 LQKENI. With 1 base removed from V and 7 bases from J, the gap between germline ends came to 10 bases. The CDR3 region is CASSPRGAGGELFF. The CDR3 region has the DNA TGTGCCAGCTCACCACGTGGGGCCGGCGGGGAGCTGTTTTTT.